Sequencing of this T cell receptor beta chain was carried out in a study of metastatic and nonmetastatic thyroid tumors. TCRdb reanalyzed the PCR reads via MiXCR. In the table there are about 33,000 clones, 18% of which are singletons. All patients were untreated before thyroid surgery. Sequences were obtained from blood. This clonotype was sampled from a male donor with papillary thyroid cancer or a benign thyroid nodule (not recorded which). Some clones in this sample may be carry-over from other donors' samples.

DNA for the CDR3: TGTGCCAGCAGCCGGGCCCAGGGGGGGAACACTGAAGCTTTCTTT. Translated, it gives CASSRAQGGNTEAFF. This chain links TRBV12-3 or TRBV12-4 with TRBJ1-1; 7 nucleotides match TRBD1. The CDR3 runs 15 residues. V shed 6 bases, J shed 1 base, and the junction held 8 bases outside the gene matches.